Listed below are T cell receptor beta chains from one sample, sequenced in a study of control samples from healthy donors and cancer patients. TCRdb keeps only in-frame clones here, not all; method: immunoSEQ multiplex PCR. The repertoire holds around 230,000 clones, with 85% to 95% as singletons. Sequencing was carried out using blood. The source of these receptors is a man aged 45-60 years in good health. CDR3s include the opening cysteine and the closing phenylalanine or tryptophan. Each record gives: J gene, D gene, clone size, CDR3 length, V gene, CDR3 protein, CDR3 DNA. D genes are given only for firm matches. Rows give clone size only sometimes, using once, few, many, or a class for an expanded clone.

>TRBJ1-2|NA|once|13|TRBV24-1
CATADASNYGYTF
TGTGCCACCGCGGACGCCTCTAACTATGGCTACACCTTC
>TRBJ1-5|NA|NA|12|TRBV27
CASSTHNQPQHF
TGTGCCAGCAGTACTCACAATCAGCCCCAGCATTTT
>TRBJ1-2|NA|NA|14|TRBV2
CASSTGPSFYGYTF
TGTGCCAGCTCTACGGGACCGAGTTTCTATGGCTACACCTTC
>TRBJ1-3|TRBD1|NA|15|TRBV13
CASTLTGISGNTIYF
TGTGCCAGCACCCTGACAGGGATCTCTGGAAACACCATATATTTT
>TRBJ2-2|TRBD2|NA|18|TRBV9
CASSVSLSGGADTGELFF
TGTGCCAGCAGCGTCTCATTGAGCGGGGGGGCCGACACCGGGGAGCTGTTTTTT
>TRBJ1-1|NA|NA|15|TRBV2
CASSDAQVGSTEAFF
TGTGCCAGCAGCGACGCCCAGGTTGGTTCCACTGAAGCTTTCTTT
>TRBJ1-4|NA|NA|14|TRBV2
CASSEITGDEKLFF
TGTGCCAGCAGTGAAATTACAGGCGATGAAAAACTGTTTTTT
>TRBJ2-5|NA|NA|15|TRBV7-2
CASSFQGGKQETQYF
TGTGCCAGCAGTTTCCAGGGTGGGAAACAAGAGACCCAGTACTTC
>TRBJ1-1|TRBD1|NA|13|TRBV30
CAWARGPNTEAFF
TGTGCCTGGGCCAGGGGGCCGAACACTGAAGCTTTCTTT
>TRBJ2-5|TRBD2|NA|15|TRBV4-1
CASSQDFGGAETQYF
TGCGCCAGCAGCCAAGATTTCGGGGGGGCAGAGACCCAGTACTTC
>TRBJ2-6|NA|NA|16|TRBV6-5
CASSYHTGTGANVLTF
TGTGCCAGCAGTTACCATACAGGGACTGGGGCCAACGTCCTGACTTTC
>TRBJ2-3|NA|once|15|TRBV7-2
CASSWEYSLPDTQYF
TGTGCCAGCAGCTGGGAATACTCCCTCCCAGATACGCAGTATTTT
>TRBJ1-1|TRBD1|NA|13|TRBV30
CAWGGQTNTEAFF
TGTGCCTGGGGGGGACAGACGAACACTGAAGCTTTCTTT
>TRBJ1-6|NA|once|14|TRBV18
CASSPRGYNSPLHF
TGTGCCAGCTCACCACGCGGATATAATTCACCCCTCCACTTT
>TRBJ1-2|NA|once|14|TRBV5-1
CASTDWTAGGGYTF
TGCGCCAGCACCGATTGGACCGCGGGTGGCGGCTACACCTTC
>TRBJ1-4|NA|NA|15|TRBV15
CATSSVWGTNEKLFF
TGTGCCACCAGCAGTGTCTGGGGGACTAATGAAAAACTGTTTTTT
>TRBJ2-7|TRBD1|NA|15|TRBV5-5
CASSPETGLRYEQYF
TGTGCCAGCAGCCCTGAGACAGGGTTAAGGTACGAGCAGTACTTC
>TRBJ2-3|NA|NA|13|TRBV18
CASSPRLTDTQYF
TGTGCCAGCTCACCCCGGTTAACGGATACGCAGTATTTT
>TRBJ1-2|TRBD1|NA|16|TRBV4-1
CASSQDPGTASYGYTF
TGCGCCAGCAGCCAAGATCCCGGGACAGCCTCCTATGGCTACACCTTC
>TRBJ1-5|NA|NA|14|TRBV10-2
CASKGNGGNQPQHF
TGCGCCAGCAAAGGGAACGGGGGAAATCAGCCCCAGCATTTT
>TRBJ1-6|NA|NA|15|TRBV5-5
CASSSTGSYNSPLHF
TGTGCCAGCAGCTCGACAGGATCGTATAATTCACCCCTCCACTTT
>TRBJ2-1|NA|NA|15|TRBV4-1
CASSQDAGPYNEQFF
TGCGCCAGCAGCCAAGATGCAGGCCCATACAATGAGCAGTTCTTC
>TRBJ1-2|TRBD1|NA|15|TRBV18
CASSLRDSPYVGDTF
TGTGCCAGCTCACTTCGGGACAGCCCCTATGTAGGCGACACCTTC
>TRBJ1-1|NA|NA|17|TRBV3-1/TRBV3-2
CASSQFSARGRNTEAFF
TGTGCCAGCAGCCAATTCTCCGCCCGGGGCAGGAACACTGAAGCTTTCTTT
>TRBJ1-1|TRBD1|NA|16|TRBV5-5
CASSPGTGFMSTEAFF
TGTGCCAGCAGTCCCGGGACAGGGTTCATGAGCACTGAAGCTTTCTTT
>TRBJ2-3|TRBD2|NA|14|TRBV27
CASSSGGAVDTQYF
TGTGCCAGCAGTTCCGGGGGGGCCGTAGATACGCAGTATTTT
>TRBJ2-2|NA|NA|16|TRBV18
CASSLQRQGPAGELFF
TGTGCCAGCTCACTTCAACGGCAGGGACCTGCCGGGGAGCTGTTTTTT
>TRBJ2-2|NA|NA|10|TRBV30
CACLTGELFF
TGTGCCTGCCTGACCGGGGAGCTGTTTTTT
>TRBJ1-6|NA|NA|15|TRBV5-3
CARSSPGSPDSPLHF
TGTGCCAGAAGCTCACCGGGATCCCCCGATTCACCCCTCCACTTT
>TRBJ1-6|NA|NA|15|TRBV2
CASSEAPGSNSPLHF
TGTGCCAGCAGTGAAGCCCCGGGGTCCAATTCACCCCTCCACTTT
>TRBJ1-3|NA|NA|15|TRBV10-3
CAIKGGNYSGNTIYF
TGTGCCATCAAGGGCGGAAACTACTCTGGAAACACCATATATTTT
>TRBJ1-2|NA|NA|13|TRBV6-5
CASSQSGTRGYTF
TGTGCCAGCAGTCAATCGGGAACCAGGGGCTACACCTTC
>TRBJ2-4|NA|NA|14|TRBV4-2
CASRLVSGTDIQYF
TGTGCCAGCCGCCTGGTCAGCGGCACGGACATTCAGTACTTC
>TRBJ2-2|NA|NA|14|TRBV11-2
CASSLGSGSGELFF
TGTGCCAGCAGCTTAGGGTCTGGGTCGGGGGAGCTGTTTTTT
>TRBJ2-1|NA|NA|12|TRBV27
CASSLGGREQFF
TGTGCCAGCAGTTTGGGGGGTAGGGAGCAGTTCTTC
>TRBJ1-3|NA|NA|15|TRBV7-9
CASSNGQSSGNTIYF
TGTGCCAGCAGCAACGGACAAAGCTCTGGGAACACCATATATTTT
>TRBJ2-5|NA|NA|13|TRBV5-1
CASSYRGGETQYF
TGCGCCAGCAGCTACAGGGGGGGAGAGACCCAGTACTTC
>TRBJ1-2|TRBD1|NA|13|TRBV20-1
CSASNDREWGYTF
TGCAGTGCTAGTAACGACAGGGAGTGGGGCTACACCTTC
>TRBJ1-6|TRBD1|NA|13|TRBV2
CASRSRQGTPLHF
TGTGCCAGCAGAAGTAGACAGGGGACACCCCTCCACTTT
>TRBJ2-1|TRBD2|NA|14|TRBV4-2
CASSRTSGYNEQFF
TGTGCCAGCAGCCGGACTAGCGGATACAATGAGCAGTTCTTC
>TRBJ2-5|NA|NA|14|TRBV10-1
CASSEKYTQETQYF
TGCGCCAGCAGTGAGAAGTACACCCAAGAGACCCAGTACTTC
>TRBJ2-5|TRBD2|NA|18|TRBV9
CASSVGLAGGLGSETQYF
TGTGCCAGCAGCGTGGGACTAGCGGGGGGACTGGGATCGGAAACCCAGTACTTC
>TRBJ1-1|NA|NA|15|TRBV7-2
CASSFRAREATEAFF
TGTGCCAGCAGCTTCAGGGCGCGGGAGGCCACTGAAGCTTTCTTT
>TRBJ1-5|TRBD1|NA|15|TRBV6-1
CASSDGTGTNQPQHF
TGTGCCAGCAGTGACGGGACAGGGACAAATCAGCCCCAGCATTTT
>TRBJ2-7|NA|once|17|TRBV3-1/TRBV3-2
CASSQVGGGSLSGEQYF
TGTGCCAGCAGCCAAGTTGGGGGCGGGTCCCTTAGTGGGGAGCAGTACTTC